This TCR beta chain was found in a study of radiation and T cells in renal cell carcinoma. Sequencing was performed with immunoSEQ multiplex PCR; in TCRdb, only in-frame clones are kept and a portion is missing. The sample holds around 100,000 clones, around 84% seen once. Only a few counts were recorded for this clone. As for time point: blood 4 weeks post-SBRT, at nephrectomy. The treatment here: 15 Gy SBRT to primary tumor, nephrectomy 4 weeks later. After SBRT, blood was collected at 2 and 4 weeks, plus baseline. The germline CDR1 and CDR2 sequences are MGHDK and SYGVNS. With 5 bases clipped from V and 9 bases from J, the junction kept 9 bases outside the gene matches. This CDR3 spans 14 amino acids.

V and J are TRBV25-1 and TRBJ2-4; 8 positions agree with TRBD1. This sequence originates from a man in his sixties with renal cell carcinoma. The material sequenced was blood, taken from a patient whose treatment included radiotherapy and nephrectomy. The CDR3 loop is CASSPGQGRGIQYF. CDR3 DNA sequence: TGTGCCAGCAGTCCTGGACAGGGAAGAGGCATTCAGTACTTC. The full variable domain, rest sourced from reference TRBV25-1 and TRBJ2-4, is EADIYQTPRYLVIGTGKKITLECSQTMGHDKMYWYQQDPGMELHLIHYSYGVNSTEKGDLSSESTVSRIRTEHFPLTLESARPSHTSQYLCASSPGQGRGIQYFGAGTRLSVL.